This T cell receptor (beta chain) was sequenced during a study of cytomegalovirus exposure and HLA in healthy donors. Findings and limits, study-wide: Within the data, a cluster of highly shared sequence variants was likely a sequencing artifact. In a later analysis, HLA-associated TCR beta chains were more clonally expanded than equally common others. Near-uniform donor sequencing depth was presumed by presence/absence analyses.

Germline-derived CDR1 and CDR2 are SGHAT and FQNNGV. This CDR3 has 16 amino acids. The V gene lost 4 bases and the J gene lost 0 bases, with 10 bases spanning the gap. On this clone itself: The antigen is undetermined.

PCR was performed using 60 Vbeta and 13 Jbeta primers. In the source study's methods: The count from a later analysis was tens of millions of unique TCR beta chains, 9 million to 12 million of them shared. Libraries were prepared by immunoSEQ multiplex PCR; TCRdb keeps only in-frame clonotypes and omits some of them. The D gene and trimming were derived from the DNA, and the V and J assignments and clone size from that table. The table records about 200,000 clones, 65% to 85% of them present only once. The clonotype originates from a man younger than 35 in good health and CMV-seronegative. Sequenced material: PBMCs. V is TRBV11-2 and J is TRBJ1-6; D gene ambiguous. CDR3 region: CASSSAGNSYNSPLHF. The CDR3 nucleotides read TGTGCCAGCAGCTCTGCGGGAAACTCCTATAATTCACCCCTCCACTTT.